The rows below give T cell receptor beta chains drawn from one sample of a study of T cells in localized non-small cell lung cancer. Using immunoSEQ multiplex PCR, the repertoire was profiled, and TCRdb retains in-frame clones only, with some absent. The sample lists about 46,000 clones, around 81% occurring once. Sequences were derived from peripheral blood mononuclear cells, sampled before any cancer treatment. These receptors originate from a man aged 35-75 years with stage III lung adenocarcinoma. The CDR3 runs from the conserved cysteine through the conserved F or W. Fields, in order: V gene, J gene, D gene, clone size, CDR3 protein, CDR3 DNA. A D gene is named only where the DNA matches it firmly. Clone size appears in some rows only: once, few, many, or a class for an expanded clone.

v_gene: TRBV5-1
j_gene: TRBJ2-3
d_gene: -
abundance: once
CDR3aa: CASSSSLGAQYF
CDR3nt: TGCGCCAGCAGCTCGAGTCTGGGGGCGCAGTATTTT

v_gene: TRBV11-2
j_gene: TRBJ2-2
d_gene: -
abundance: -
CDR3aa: CASSLSHGGSNTGELFF
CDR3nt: TGTGCCAGCAGCTTGAGTCACGGGGGATCGAACACCGGGGAGCTGTTTTTT

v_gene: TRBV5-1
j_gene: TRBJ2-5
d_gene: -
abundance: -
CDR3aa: CASRAEGLAQETQYF
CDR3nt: TGCGCCAGCAGAGCTGAAGGACTGGCACAAGAGACCCAGTACTTC

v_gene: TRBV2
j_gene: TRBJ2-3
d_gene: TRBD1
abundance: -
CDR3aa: CASSDLRGQGEYF
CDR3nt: TGTGCCAGCAGTGATCTCCGGGGACAGGGCGAGTATTTT

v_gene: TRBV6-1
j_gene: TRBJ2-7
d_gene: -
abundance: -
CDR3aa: CASEEGYSYEQYF
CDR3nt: TGTGCCAGCGAGGAGGGCTACTCCTACGAGCAGTACTTC

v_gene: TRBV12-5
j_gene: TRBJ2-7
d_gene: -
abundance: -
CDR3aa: CASGLVEWNSPRAYEQYF
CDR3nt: TGTGCTAGTGGTTTGGTAGAGTGGAACAGCCCCCGTGCCTACGAGCAGTACTTC

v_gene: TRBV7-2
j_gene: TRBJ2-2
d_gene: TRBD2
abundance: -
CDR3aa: CASSLVGGGNTGELFF
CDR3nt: TGTGCCAGCAGCTTAGTTGGCGGGGGTAACACCGGGGAGCTGTTTTTT

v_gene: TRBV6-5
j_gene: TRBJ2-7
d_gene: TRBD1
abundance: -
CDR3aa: CASTRGLPSYEQYF
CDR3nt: TGTGCCAGCACCAGGGGGCTCCCTTCCTACGAGCAGTACTTC

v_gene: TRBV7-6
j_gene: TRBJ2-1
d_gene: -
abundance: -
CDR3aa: CASSLVHNEQFF
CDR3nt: TGTGCCAGCAGCTTAGTCCACAATGAGCAGTTCTTC

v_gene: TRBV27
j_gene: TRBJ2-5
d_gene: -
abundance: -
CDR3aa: CASSFVASDQGLLAQYF
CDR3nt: TGTGCCAGCAGTTTTGTGGCCAGCGACCAAGGTTTATTGGCCCAGTACTTC

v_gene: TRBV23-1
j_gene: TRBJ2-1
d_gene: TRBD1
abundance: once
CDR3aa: CASSHLVGDRGQNEQFF
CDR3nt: TGCGCCAGCAGTCACCTTGTGGGGGACAGGGGGCAGAATGAGCAGTTCTTC

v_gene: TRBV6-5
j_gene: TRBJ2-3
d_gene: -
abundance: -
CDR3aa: CASSYTGYGTDTQYF
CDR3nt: TGTGCCAGCAGTTACACGGGATACGGTACAGATACGCAGTATTTT

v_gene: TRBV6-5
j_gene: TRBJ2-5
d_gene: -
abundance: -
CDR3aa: CASSWGETQYF
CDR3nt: TGTGCCAGCAGTTGGGGTGAGACCCAGTACTTC

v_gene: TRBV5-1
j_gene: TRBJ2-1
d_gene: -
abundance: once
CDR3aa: CASSWTAPSYNEQFF
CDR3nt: TGCGCCAGCAGCTGGACCGCACCCTCCTACAATGAGCAGTTCTTC

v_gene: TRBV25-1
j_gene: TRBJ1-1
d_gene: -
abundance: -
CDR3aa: CASSDLIQGKDTEAFF
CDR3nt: TGTGCCAGCAGTGACCTGATACAAGGGAAGGACACTGAAGCTTTCTTT

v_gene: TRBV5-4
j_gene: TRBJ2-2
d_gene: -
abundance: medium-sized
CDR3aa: CASSPSTGELFF
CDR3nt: TGTGCCAGCAGCCCATCCACCGGGGAGCTGTTTTTT

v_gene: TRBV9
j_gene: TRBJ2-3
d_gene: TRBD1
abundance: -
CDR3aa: CASSSSGTGTMSTDTQYF
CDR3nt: TGTGCCAGCAGCTCTAGTGGGACAGGGACAATGAGCACAGATACGCAGTATTTT

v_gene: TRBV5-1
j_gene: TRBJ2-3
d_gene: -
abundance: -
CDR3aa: CASSRTFKPGAASTDTQYF
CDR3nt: TGCGCCAGCAGCCGAACGTTTAAACCGGGGGCCGCTAGCACAGATACGCAGTATTTT

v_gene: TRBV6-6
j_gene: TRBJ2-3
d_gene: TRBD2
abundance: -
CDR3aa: CASILIGEGMADTQYF
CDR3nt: TGTGCCAGCATCCTTATCGGGGAGGGGATGGCAGATACGCAGTATTTT

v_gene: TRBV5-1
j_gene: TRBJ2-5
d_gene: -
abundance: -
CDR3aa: CASRVGYDRQETQYF
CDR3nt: TGCGCCAGCAGGGTAGGATACGACAGACAAGAGACCCAGTACTTC

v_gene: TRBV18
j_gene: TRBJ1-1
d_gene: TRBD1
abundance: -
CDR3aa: CASSQQFQGQGGLGTEAFF
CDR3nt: TGTGCCAGCTCTCAACAGTTCCAGGGACAGGGAGGGTTGGGCACTGAAGCTTTCTTT

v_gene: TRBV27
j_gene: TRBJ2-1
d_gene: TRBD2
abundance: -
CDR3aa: CASNPTSGGRNEQFF
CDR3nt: TGTGCCAGCAACCCGACTAGCGGGGGCCGGAATGAGCAGTTCTTC

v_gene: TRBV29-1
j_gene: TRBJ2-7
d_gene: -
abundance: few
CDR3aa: CSVVQDLEQYF
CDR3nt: TGCAGCGTAGTACAAGACCTAGAGCAGTACTTC

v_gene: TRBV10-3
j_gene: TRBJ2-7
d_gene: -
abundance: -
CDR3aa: CAIGAGGVSSYEQYF
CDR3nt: TGTGCCATCGGGGCAGGGGGGGTAAGCTCCTACGAGCAGTACTTC

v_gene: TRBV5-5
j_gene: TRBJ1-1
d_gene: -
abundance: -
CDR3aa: CASSFQGMNTEAFF
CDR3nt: TGTGCCAGCAGCTTTCAGGGTATGAACACTGAAGCTTTCTTT

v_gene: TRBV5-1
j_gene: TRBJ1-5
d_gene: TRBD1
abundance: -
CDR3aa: CASSYGGGSNQPQHF
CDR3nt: TGCGCCAGCAGCTACGGAGGGGGCAGCAATCAGCCCCAGCATTTT

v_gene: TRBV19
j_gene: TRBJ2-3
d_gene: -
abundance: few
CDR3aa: CASSIGGAPHTQYF
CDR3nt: TGTGCCAGTAGTATAGGCGGGGCCCCCCATACGCAGTATTTT

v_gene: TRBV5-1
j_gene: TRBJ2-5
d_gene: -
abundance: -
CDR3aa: CASSLASGGGSTETQYF
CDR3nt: TGCGCCAGCAGCTTGGCCAGCGGAGGGGGCAGTACAGAGACCCAGTACTTC

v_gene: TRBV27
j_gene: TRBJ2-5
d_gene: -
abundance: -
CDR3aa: CASSFRGTTKEETQYF
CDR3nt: TGTGCCAGCAGTTTTAGGGGGACAACGAAAGAAGAGACCCAGTACTTC

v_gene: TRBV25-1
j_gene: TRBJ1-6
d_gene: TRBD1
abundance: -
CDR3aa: CASSGDRGYYNSPLHF
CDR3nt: TGTGCCAGCAGTGGAGACAGGGGTTACTATAATTCACCCCTCCACTTT

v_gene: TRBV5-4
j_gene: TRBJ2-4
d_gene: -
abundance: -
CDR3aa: CASSSFHAKEAKNIQYF
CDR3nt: TGTGCCAGCAGCTCGTTTCACGCCAAAGAAGCCAAAAACATTCAGTACTTC

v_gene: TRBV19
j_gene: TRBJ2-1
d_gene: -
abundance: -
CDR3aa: CASSIKSTTNEQFF
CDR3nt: TGTGCCAGTAGTATAAAAAGCACAACCAATGAGCAGTTCTTC

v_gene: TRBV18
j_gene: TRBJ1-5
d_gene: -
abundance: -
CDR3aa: CASSSEVVGSNQPQHF
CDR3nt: TGTGCCAGCTCATCCGAAGTTGTGGGTAGCAATCAGCCCCAGCATTTT

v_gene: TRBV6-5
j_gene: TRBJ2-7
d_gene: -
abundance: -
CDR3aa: CASSYGLGYHEQYF
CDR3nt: TGTGCCAGCAGTTACGGGCTAGGATACCACGAGCAGTACTTC

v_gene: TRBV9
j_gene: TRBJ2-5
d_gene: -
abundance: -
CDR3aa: CASSVGEETQYF
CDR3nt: TGTGCCAGCAGCGTAGGGGAAGAGACCCAGTACTTC

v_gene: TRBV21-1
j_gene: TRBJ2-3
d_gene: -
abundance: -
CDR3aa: CASSKGGGRRDTQYF
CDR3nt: TGTGCCAGCAGCAAAGGAGGGGGGAGGAGGGATACGCAGTATTTT

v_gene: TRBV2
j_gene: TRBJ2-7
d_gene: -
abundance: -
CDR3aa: CASGGVTAYNTYEQYF
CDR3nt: TGTGCCAGCGGGGGTGTAACAGCCTACAATACCTACGAGCAGTACTTC

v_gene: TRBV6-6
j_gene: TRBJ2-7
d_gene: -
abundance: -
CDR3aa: CASSPFQGGDYEQYF
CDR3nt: TGTGCCAGCAGTCCTTTCCAGGGAGGTGACTACGAGCAGTACTTC

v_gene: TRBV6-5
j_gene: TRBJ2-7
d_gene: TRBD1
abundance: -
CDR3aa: CASSQGQIYEQYF
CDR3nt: TGTGCCAGCAGCCAGGGACAGATCTACGAGCAGTACTTC

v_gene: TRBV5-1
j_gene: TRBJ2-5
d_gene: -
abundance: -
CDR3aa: CASSLGGLETQYF
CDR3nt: TGCGCCAGCAGCTTGGGGGGATTGGAGACCCAGTACTTC

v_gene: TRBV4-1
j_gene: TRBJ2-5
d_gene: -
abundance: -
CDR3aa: CASSQDPPGTLQETQYF
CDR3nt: TGCGCCAGCAGCCAAGATCCTCCGGGGACCCTCCAAGAGACCCAGTACTTC

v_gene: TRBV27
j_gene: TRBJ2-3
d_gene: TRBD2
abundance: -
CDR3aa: CASSAGGSTDTQYF
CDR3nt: TGTGCCAGCAGTGCGGGGGGGAGCACAGATACGCAGTATTTT

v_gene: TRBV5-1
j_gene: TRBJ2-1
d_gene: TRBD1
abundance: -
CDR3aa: CASSLTGDNEQFF
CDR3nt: TGCGCCAGCAGCCTGACAGGGGACAATGAGCAGTTCTTC

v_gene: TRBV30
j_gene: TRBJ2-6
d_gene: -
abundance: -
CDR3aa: CAWSASTRAGANVLTF
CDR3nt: TGTGCCTGGAGTGCATCGACCAGGGCCGGGGCCAACGTCCTGACTTTC

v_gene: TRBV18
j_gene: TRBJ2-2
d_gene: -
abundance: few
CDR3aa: CASSPARTGELFF
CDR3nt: TGTGCCAGCTCACCGGCGCGAACCGGGGAGCTGTTTTTT

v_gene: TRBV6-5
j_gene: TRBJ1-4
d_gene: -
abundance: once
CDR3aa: CASSATGYLNEKLFF
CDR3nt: TGTGCCAGCAGTGCAACAGGGTACCTTAATGAAAAACTGTTTTTT

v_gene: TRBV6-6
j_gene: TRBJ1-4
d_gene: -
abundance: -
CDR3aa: CASSYNEKLFF
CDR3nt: TGTGCCAGCAGTTACAATGAAAAACTGTTTTTT

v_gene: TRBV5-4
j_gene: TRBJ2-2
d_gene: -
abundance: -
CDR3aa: CASSWKQDTGELFF
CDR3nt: TGTGCCAGCAGCTGGAAACAGGACACCGGGGAGCTGTTTTTT

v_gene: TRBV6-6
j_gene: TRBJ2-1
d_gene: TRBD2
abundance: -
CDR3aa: CASAGAGAYNEQFF
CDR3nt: TGTGCCAGCGCCGGGGCGGGGGCCTACAATGAGCAGTTCTTC

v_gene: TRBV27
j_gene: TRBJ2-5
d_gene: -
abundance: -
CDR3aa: CASSLLQEETQYF
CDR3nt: TGTGCCAGCAGTTTATTACAGGAAGAGACCCAGTACTTC

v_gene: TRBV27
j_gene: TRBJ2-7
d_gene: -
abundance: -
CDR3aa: CASSLRDSHEQYF
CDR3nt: TGTGCCAGCAGTTTAAGGGATTCCCACGAGCAGTACTTC

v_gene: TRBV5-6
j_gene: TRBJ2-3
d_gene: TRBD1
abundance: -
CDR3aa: CASSLAGQGVWDTQYF
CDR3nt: TGTGCCAGCAGCTTGGCCGGACAGGGAGTATGGGATACGCAGTATTTT

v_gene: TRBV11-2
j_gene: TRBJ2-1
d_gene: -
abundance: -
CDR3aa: CASSLDRRGEQFF
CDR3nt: TGTGCCAGCAGCTTAGACAGGCGTGGTGAGCAGTTCTTC

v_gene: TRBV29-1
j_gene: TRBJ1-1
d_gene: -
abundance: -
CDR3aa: CSVRENTEAFF
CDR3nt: TGCAGCGTTCGGGAGAACACTGAAGCTTTCTTT

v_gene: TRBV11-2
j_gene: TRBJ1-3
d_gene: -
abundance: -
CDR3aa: CASSFTSFGGNTIYF
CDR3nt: TGTGCCAGCAGTTTTACCTCTTTCGGGGGAAACACCATATATTTT

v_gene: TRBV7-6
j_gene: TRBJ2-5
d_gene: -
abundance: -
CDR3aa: CASSPGPNQETQYF
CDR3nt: TGTGCCAGCAGCCCGGGACCGAACCAAGAGACCCAGTACTTC

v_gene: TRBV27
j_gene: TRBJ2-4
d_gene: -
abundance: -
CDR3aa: CASSTSAKNIQYF
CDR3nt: TGTGCCAGCAGTACATCGGCCAAAAACATTCAGTACTTC

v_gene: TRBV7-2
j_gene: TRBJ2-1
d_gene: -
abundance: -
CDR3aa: CASSLAWGEQFF
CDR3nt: TGTGCCAGCAGCCTGGCCTGGGGTGAGCAGTTCTTC

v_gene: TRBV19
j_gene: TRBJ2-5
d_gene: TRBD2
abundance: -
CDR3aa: CASSPGQLAGGPGGETQYF
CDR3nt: TGTGCCAGTAGCCCCGGTCAACTAGCGGGGGGTCCGGGGGGAGAGACCCAGTACTTC